This TCR beta chain was observed in a study of blood T cell repertoires in COVID-19. About the research overall: Sites across the United States, Italy and Spain contributed samples from acute and convalescent COVID-19. The cDNA or gDNA used as material had been derived from T cells, B-cell-depleted T cells, or PBMCs.

This clone came up once. Original handling: For nucleated cells, counts were estimated from reference gene primer amplification. Only in-frame clones appear in the TCRdb table, and some are missing; sequencing was by immunoSEQ multiplex PCR. V, J and clone size were drawn from that table, and D and trimming were deduced from the DNA. The sample comprises roughly 40,000 clones, 75% to 90% of which are singletons, and roughly 9.5% rests with the top ten. Trimming cost V 0 bases and J 2 bases; bases outside gene matches: 7. The germline CDR1 and CDR2 sequences are SGHNT and YYREEE (reference sequence). This CDR3 has 17 amino acids.

The chain joins TRBV5-4 to TRBJ1-2; TRBD1 matches at 10 bases. The sequencing input was peripheral blood. The receptor was isolated from a man aged 30-40 years with active or convalescent COVID-19. The DNA of the CDR3 is TGTGCCAGCAGCTTGGGGACAGGGGGGTATTACAACTATGGCTACACCTTC. It translates to CASSLGTGGYYNYGYTF.